These 9 T cell receptor beta chains came from one sample sequenced in a study of blood T cell repertoires in COVID-19. The repertoire was sequenced with immunoSEQ multiplex PCR; TCRdb's copy has only in-frame clones and lacks some. This table holds around 190,000 clones, around 84% found once. Sequenced input: peripheral blood. The receptors come from a woman older than 75 with acute or convalescent COVID-19.

The chain uses TRBV7-3 and TRBJ2-5, with D perhaps matching TRBD2 (5 bases). The CDR3 contains 13 residues. Germline V gives CDR1 SGHTA, CDR2 FQGTGA. V was clipped by 5 bases and J by 2 bases, with 9 bases between them. This CDR3 is CASSRGQQETQYF. The CDR3, as DNA: TGTGCCAGCAGCCGCGGGCAGCAAGAGACCCAGTACTTC.

This chain joins TRBV7-2 and TRBJ2-3; no clear D. With 1 base removed from V and 1 base from J, the gap between germline ends came to 9 bases. Per germline, CDR1 SGHTA and CDR2 FQGNSA. The CDR3 totals 15 residues. Written as DNA, the CDR3 is TGTGCCAGCAGCTTAGTTACGGTCCGCACAGATACGCAGTATTTT. Its protein product is CASSLVTVRTDTQYF.

The V gene is TRBV3-1 (or the pseudogene TRBV3-2), the J gene TRBJ2-7, with TRBD1 identical over 9 bases. V gave up 1 base and J gave up 7 bases; unmatched junction bases: 11. The CDR3 spans 16 residues. Per the germline V gene, CDR1 is LGHDT and CDR2 is YNNKEL (reference sequence). CDR3 residues: CASSQGVGTGSYEQYF. Here the CDR3 DNA reads TGTGCCAGCAGCCAAGGGGTCGGGACAGGGTCTTATGAGCAGTACTTC.

CDR3 sequence: CASSAGGQPQHF. DNA of the CDR3: TGTGCCAGCAGTGCTGGGGGGCAGCCCCAGCATTTT. The chain recombines TRBV2 with TRBJ1-5; D perhaps matches TRBD1 (5 bases). Trimming removed 4 bases from V and 7 bases from J, with 8 bases in between. CDR3 length: 12 amino acids. Germline V gene data show CDR1 as SNHLY and CDR2 as FYNNEI.

This clone was detected a few times. This sample also contains other DNA sequences that code for the same CDR3. The V and J genes are TRBV28 and TRBJ1-6; 9 bases are shared with TRBD1. J was trimmed by 7 bases and V by 6 bases; bases with no gene match: 7. Germline V gives CDR1 MDHEN, CDR2 SYDVKM. This CDR3 contains 15 residues. The chain's CDR3 is CASSLGDRVNSPLHF. In DNA, the CDR3 is TGTGCCAGCAGCCTGGGGGACAGGGTAAATTCACCCCTCCACTTT.

This chain connects TRBV7-2 to TRBJ2-3, with 7 positions matching TRBD1. Germline-derived CDR1 and CDR2 are SGHTA and FQGNSA. The V and J ends lost 4 bases and 1 base, in that order; junction bases with no gene match: 5. The CDR3 consists of 15 residues. The CDR3 loop reads CASSYDRARTDTQYF. The CDR3 DNA is TGTGCCAGCAGCTATGACAGGGCTCGCACAGATACGCAGTATTTT.

The V call is TRBV6-4, the J call TRBJ2-1, with D perhaps TRBD1 (6 bases). The V gene's germline CDR1 is MRHNA and CDR2 SNTAGT. This CDR3 comprises 16 residues. Trimming took off 5 bases at V and 2 bases at J, with 16 bases between the two ends. Here the CDR3 DNA reads TGTGCCAGCAGTCGATTTACAGGGCTAGCCTACAATGAGCAGTTCTTC. As protein: CASSRFTGLAYNEQFF.

In its sample, this clone was seen once. The J gene is TRBJ2-7, the V gene TRBV18; tentatively, D is TRBD1 (6 bases). V was pared by 0 bases and J by 3 bases, with 6 bases between. The CDR3 is 13 amino acids. The V gene's germline CDR1 is KGHSH and CDR2 LQKENI. As DNA, the CDR3 is TGTGCCAGCTCACCACCGGGACACTACGAGCAGTACTTC. Its translation is CASSPPGHYEQYF. Combining the CDR3 with reference TRBV18 and TRBJ2-7 gives the whole variable domain NAGVMQNPRHLVRRRGQEARLRCSPMKGHSHVYWYRQLPEEGLKFMVYLQKENIIDESGMPKERFSAEFPKEGPSILRIQQVVRGDSAAYFCASSPPGHYEQYFGPGTRLTVT.

DNA of the CDR3: TGTGCCAGCAGCTCGACTTTCACCGGGGAGCTGTTTTTT. The encoded protein is CASSSTFTGELFF. The chain links TRBV7-2 to TRBJ2-2; D ambiguous. V was shortened by 4 bases and J by 4 bases, with 7 bases between the two germline ends. This CDR3 spans 13 amino acids. Germline assignment: CDR1 SGHTA and CDR2 FQGNSA.